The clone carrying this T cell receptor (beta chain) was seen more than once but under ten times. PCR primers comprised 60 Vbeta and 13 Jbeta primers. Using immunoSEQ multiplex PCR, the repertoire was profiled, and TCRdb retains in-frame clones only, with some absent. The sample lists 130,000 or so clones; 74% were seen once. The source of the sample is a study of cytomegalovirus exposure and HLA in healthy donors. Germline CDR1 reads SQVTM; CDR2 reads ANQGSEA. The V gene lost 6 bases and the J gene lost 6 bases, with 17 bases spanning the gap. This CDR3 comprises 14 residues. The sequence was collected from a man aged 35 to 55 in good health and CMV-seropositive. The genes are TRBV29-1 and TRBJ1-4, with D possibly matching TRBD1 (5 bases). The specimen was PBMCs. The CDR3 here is CSVTDTLMDEKLFF. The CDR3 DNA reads TGCAGCGTAACGGACACCTTGATGGATGAAAAACTGTTTTTT.